The 22 T cell receptor beta chains below were found in one sample sequenced in a study of OX40 agonist ivuxolimab in advanced cancers. The repertoire was sequenced with immunoSEQ multiplex PCR; TCRdb's copy has only in-frame clones and lacks some. The sample has around 60,000 clones; about 90% are singletons. The starting material was CD4+ or CD8+ T cells sorted from blood, obtained in a trial of the OX40 agonist ivuxolimab. Receptor source: an adult with an advanced solid tumor such as melanoma, head and neck, liver or kidney cancer.

This rearrangement joins TRBV29-1 to TRBJ2-3; tentative D call: TRBD1 (5 bases). The CDR3 has 14 residues. The germline CDR1 and CDR2 sequences are SQVTM and ANQGSEA. Trimming removed 6 bases from V and 0 bases from J, with 13 bases in between. The CDR3 spells CSVKQEQSTDTQYF. The CDR3 DNA follows: TGCAGCGTAAAACAGGAGCAAAGCACAGATACGCAGTATTTT.

In nucleotides, the CDR3 is TGTGCCAGCAGCTTGGGGACTAGCGGAAATGAGCAGTTCTTC. Protein: CASSLGTSGNEQFF. This rearrangement joins TRBV7-6 to TRBJ2-1; 11 bases fit TRBD2. The germline CDR1 and CDR2 sequences are SGHVS and FNYEAQ. The V gene end was trimmed by 3 bases and the J gene end by 7 bases; junction bases not matched to a gene: 2. CDR3 length: 14 amino acids. Variable domain in full (rest from reference TRBV7-6 and TRBJ2-1): GAGVSQSPRYKVTKRGQDVALRCDPISGHVSLYWYRQALGQGPEFLTYFNYEAQQDKSGLPNDRFSAERPEGSISTLTIQRTEQRDSAMYRCASSLGTSGNEQFFGPGTRLTVL.

V is TRBV2 and J is TRBJ2-2; 7 bases map to TRBD1. V was pared by 5 bases and J by 0 bases, with 3 bases of the junction left unmatched. CDR1 and CDR2 from the germline V gene are SNHLY and FYNNEI. The CDR3 loop spans 15 amino acids. The CDR3 DNA reads as TGTGCCAGCAGTCGGGACAGCGCGAACACCGGGGAGCTGTTTTTT. Translation: CASSRDSANTGELFF.

The chain uses TRBV19 and TRBJ2-1; tentatively, D is TRBD2 (6 bases). The CDR3 has 13 residues. Germline V gene sequence: CDR1 LNHDA, CDR2 SQIVND (reference sequence). V dropped 5 bases and J dropped 7 bases, with 12 bases sitting between them. The CDR3 sequence: CASSRTSSNEQFF. The CDR3 coding sequence is TGTGCCAGTAGTCGAACTAGCAGTAATGAGCAGTTCTTC.

This clone was seen once. V gene TRBV27 combines with J gene TRBJ2-7; D is possibly TRBD1 (5 bases). This CDR3 region has 16 residues. The germline V gene encodes CDR1 MNHEY and CDR2 SMNVEV (reference sequence). V was cut by 10 bases and J by 0 bases, with 22 bases left in between. CDR3 coding DNA: TGTGCCACCAGAGAGTTGGGGCGGCGAAACTCCTACGAGCAGTACTTC. Amino acids: CATRELGRRNSYEQYF.

V gene TRBV11-2 combines with J gene TRBJ1-3; D gene unclear. Trimming stripped 4 bases from V and 2 bases from J, with 6 bases between. The CDR3 extends over 13 amino acids. The germline gives CDR1 SGHAT, CDR2 FQNNGV. CDR3 in DNA: TGTGCCAGCAGCTCTGCGGCTGGAAACACCATATATTTT. Protein: CASSSAAGNTIYF.

This chain uses TRBV4-2 with TRBJ2-2; no clear D gene. The CDR3 has 16 amino acids. V dropped 1 base and J dropped 0 bases, with 9 bases sitting between them. Germline CDR1 is LGHNA and CDR2 is YNFKEQ. CDR3 loop: CASSQGAGPNTGELFF. CDR3 DNA sequence: TGTGCCAGCAGCCAAGGGGCTGGACCGAACACCGGGGAGCTGTTTTTT.

The rearrangement uses TRBV10-3 and TRBJ2-6; 7 bases line up with TRBD2. CDR1 and CDR2 (germline): ENHRY, SYGVKD. This CDR3 is 16 amino acids long. V lost 5 bases and J lost 0; bases outside the gene matches: 4. The CDR3 nucleotides read TGTGCCATCAGTCAAAGGGAGGGCTCTGGGGCCAACGTCCTGACTTTC. Its translation is CAISQREGSGANVLTF.

CDR3 amino acids: CASRPGTSTDGGGVEQFF. The CDR3 DNA reads as TGTGCCAGCAGGCCCGGGACTAGCACGGATGGTGGGGGCGTTGAGCAGTTCTTC. The rearrangement joins TRBV5-6 to TRBJ2-1, with TRBD2 matching over 9 bases. The germline CDR1 and CDR2 sequences are SGHDT and YYEEEE. V was clipped by 5 bases and J by 9 bases; unmatched bases: 21. CDR3 length: 18 residues.

The rearrangement joins TRBV5-4 to TRBJ1-2, with TRBD1 matching over 12 bases. V was pared by 3 bases and J by 5 bases, with 8 bases of the junction left unmatched. This CDR3 comprises 16 residues. Germline CDR1 reads SGHNT; CDR2 reads YYREEE (reference sequence). The CDR3 DNA follows: TGTGCCAGCAGCTACCGGGACAGGGGGCTTGGGTATGGCTACACCTTC. Translated: CASSYRDRGLGYGYTF.

The chain couples TRBV5-1 to TRBJ1-1; TRBD1 agrees at 12 bases. CDR3 length equals 14 residues. The V gene end was trimmed by 3 bases and the J gene end by 6 bases; junction bases not matched to a gene: 3. Germline values: CDR1 SGHRS, CDR2 YFSETQ. CDR3 coding DNA: TGCGCCAGCAGCTCCGGGACAGGGGGCGCTGAAGCTTTCTTT. Residues: CASSSGTGGAEAFF.

As concerns this clone: A junction end diverges from the germline sequence, so it may reflect a read error. The chain has TRBV6-1 and TRBJ1-1; D is unresolved. Looked up from germline, CDR1 is MNHNS and CDR2 is SASEGT. CDR3 size: 12 residues. DNA of the CDR3: TGTGCCAGCACGTGGGTGAACACTGGAGCTTTCTTT. This translates into CASTWVNTGAFF.

This sequence joins TRBV29-1 and TRBJ1-2; D unclear. Germline-derived CDR1 and CDR2 are SQVTM and ANQGSEA. V was pared by 5 bases and J by 4 bases, with 14 bases between. The CDR3 contains 13 residues. The CDR3 protein is CSVPHPWGYGYTF. The CDR3 coding sequence is TGCAGCGTTCCGCACCCCTGGGGCTATGGCTACACCTTC. Complete variable domain (other parts from reference TRBV29-1 and TRBJ1-2): SAVISQKPSRDICQRGTSLTIQCQVDSQVTMMFWYRQQPGQSLTLIATANQGSEATYESGFVIDKFPISRPNLTFSTLTVSNMSPEDSSIYLCSVPHPWGYGYTFGSGTRLTVV.

The V and J genes are TRBV28 and TRBJ2-7, with D possibly matching TRBD1 (5 bases). V dropped 5 bases and J dropped 9 bases, with 20 bases sitting between them. CDR1 and CDR2 (germline): MDHEN, SYDVKM. The CDR3 extends over 14 amino acids. CDR3 nucleotide sequence: TGTGCCAGCAGTCTCGCCCCGACAGCAATTGGGCAGTACTTC. It encodes CASSLAPTAIGQYF.

This sequence joins TRBV29-1 and TRBJ2-1; TRBD2 matches at 10 bases. Trimming removed 0 bases from V and 4 bases from J; junction bases left unmatched: 3. CDR3 length equals 15 residues. The V gene's germline CDR1 is SQVTM and CDR2 ANQGSEA. CDR3 sequence reads: CSVEDRGLAYNEQFF. The CDR3 bases are TGCAGCGTTGAAGATAGGGGACTAGCGTACAATGAGCAGTTCTTC.

V gene TRBV28 combines with J gene TRBJ1-1, with TRBD1 matching over 8 bases. The CDR3 spans 15 residues. With V trimmed by 8 bases and J by 2 bases, 10 bases remained unmatched. Germline V gene sequence: CDR1 MDHEN, CDR2 SYDVKM. The CDR3, as DNA: TGTGCCAGCGCAGCTATAACAGGGGGAAACACTGAAGCTTTCTTT. It translates to CASAAITGGNTEAFF.

The chain is built from TRBV7-9 and TRBJ2-1; TRBD2 aligns across 7 bases. The CDR3 covers 16 residues. Germline V lookup: CDR1 SEHNR, CDR2 FQNEAQ (reference sequence). V trimming: 4 bases; J trimming: 0 bases; junction bases outside the gene matches: 6. The CDR3 is CASSSGGSRSYNEQFF. The DNA for the CDR3 is TGTGCCAGCAGCTCAGGCGGGAGCCGCTCCTACAATGAGCAGTTCTTC. Full variable domain (outside the CDR3, taken from reference TRBV7-9 and TRBJ2-1): DTGVSQNPRHKITKRGQNVTFRCDPISEHNRLYWYRQTLGQGPEFLTYFQNEAQLEKSRLLSDRFSAERPKGSFSTLEIQRTEQGDSAMYLCASSSGGSRSYNEQFFGPGTRLTVL.

The chain uses TRBV9 and TRBJ2-5; the D is unclear. V lost 1 base and J 3 bases, leaving 19 bases between the germline ends. Germline CDR1 reads SGDLS; CDR2 reads YYNGEE. CDR3 size: 17 residues. Written as DNA, the CDR3 is TGTGCCAGCAGCGTAAAATCGGGTCACCCTGGGGAAGAGACCCAGTACTTC. Its protein product is CASSVKSGHPGEETQYF.

The chain has TRBV5-4 and TRBJ1-4; tentative D call: TRBD1 (5 bases). Trimming took 5 bases from V and 5 from J, leaving 13 bases between them. From germline, CDR1 is SGHNT and CDR2 YYREEE (reference sequence). The CDR3 has 14 residues. The CDR3 sequence: CASSSGDRNEKLFF. DNA for the CDR3: TGTGCCAGCAGTTCCGGTGACAGAAATGAAAAACTGTTTTTT.

The genes are TRBV5-3 and TRBJ2-1, with TRBD2 matching 9 bases. TRBV5-3 is flagged as an ORF with uncertain function. With V trimmed by 4 bases and J by 0 bases, 17 bases remained unmatched. This CDR3 has 20 amino acids. The CDR3 sequence: CARSRGWWLAGTNSYNEQFF. The CDR3 DNA sequence: TGTGCCAGAAGCCGGGGCTGGTGGCTAGCGGGAACCAACTCCTACAATGAGCAGTTCTTC.

This sequence joins TRBV28 and TRBJ2-1, with TRBD2 identical over 7 bases. Per the germline V gene, CDR1 is MDHEN and CDR2 is SYDVKM. The J segment lost 0 bases and the V segment lost 11 bases, leaving 4 bases of the junction unmatched. The CDR3 totals 13 residues. CDR3 loop: CAYGGSSYNEQFF. The CDR3 bases are TGTGCCTACGGCGGGAGCTCCTACAATGAGCAGTTCTTC. The full variable domain, completed using reference TRBV28 and TRBJ2-1, is DVKVTQSSRYLVKRTGEKVFLECVQDMDHENMFWYRQDPGLGLRLIYFSYDVKMKEKGDIPEGYSVSREKKERFSLILESASTNQTSMYLCAYGGSSYNEQFFGPGTRLTVL.

The chain is built from TRBV19 and TRBJ2-5; D uncertain. The CDR3 is 16 amino acids. Germline V CDR1 and CDR2: LNHDA, SQIVND (reference sequence). The ends were cut back, 1 base at V and 4 bases at J, with 16 bases in the middle. The CDR3 sequence is CASSIADWGGVETQYF. CDR3 bases: TGTGCCAGTAGTATAGCGGATTGGGGTGGGGTAGAGACCCAGTACTTC.